This T cell receptor (beta chain) was recovered during a study of T cell responses to AZD1222 COVID-19 vaccine. Broader study findings: Clonal diversity may have been underestimated, and the donors were mostly white British, with more females than males. Per reports, nearly half of all spike-specific TCRs target regions that are unmutated in variants.

The V gene lost 3 bases and the J gene lost 3 bases, with 8 bases spanning the gap. CDR3 size: 13 residues. Clones were read by immunoSEQ multiplex PCR, and TCRdb kept only the in-frame ones, dropping some. The repertoire consists of some 150,000 clones, with approximately 83% occurring once and the leading ten covering around 7.8%. As for this clone: The antigen remains undetermined.

The rearrangement links TRBV12-3 or TRBV12-4 to TRBJ2-5; D remains unclear. The material was peripheral blood, obtained on day 0 of AZD1222 vaccination. This clonotype was sampled from an adult in good health. CDR3 coding DNA: TGTGCCAGCAGTTTTGTACGGGAAGAGACCCAGTACTTC. It codes for CASSFVREETQYF.